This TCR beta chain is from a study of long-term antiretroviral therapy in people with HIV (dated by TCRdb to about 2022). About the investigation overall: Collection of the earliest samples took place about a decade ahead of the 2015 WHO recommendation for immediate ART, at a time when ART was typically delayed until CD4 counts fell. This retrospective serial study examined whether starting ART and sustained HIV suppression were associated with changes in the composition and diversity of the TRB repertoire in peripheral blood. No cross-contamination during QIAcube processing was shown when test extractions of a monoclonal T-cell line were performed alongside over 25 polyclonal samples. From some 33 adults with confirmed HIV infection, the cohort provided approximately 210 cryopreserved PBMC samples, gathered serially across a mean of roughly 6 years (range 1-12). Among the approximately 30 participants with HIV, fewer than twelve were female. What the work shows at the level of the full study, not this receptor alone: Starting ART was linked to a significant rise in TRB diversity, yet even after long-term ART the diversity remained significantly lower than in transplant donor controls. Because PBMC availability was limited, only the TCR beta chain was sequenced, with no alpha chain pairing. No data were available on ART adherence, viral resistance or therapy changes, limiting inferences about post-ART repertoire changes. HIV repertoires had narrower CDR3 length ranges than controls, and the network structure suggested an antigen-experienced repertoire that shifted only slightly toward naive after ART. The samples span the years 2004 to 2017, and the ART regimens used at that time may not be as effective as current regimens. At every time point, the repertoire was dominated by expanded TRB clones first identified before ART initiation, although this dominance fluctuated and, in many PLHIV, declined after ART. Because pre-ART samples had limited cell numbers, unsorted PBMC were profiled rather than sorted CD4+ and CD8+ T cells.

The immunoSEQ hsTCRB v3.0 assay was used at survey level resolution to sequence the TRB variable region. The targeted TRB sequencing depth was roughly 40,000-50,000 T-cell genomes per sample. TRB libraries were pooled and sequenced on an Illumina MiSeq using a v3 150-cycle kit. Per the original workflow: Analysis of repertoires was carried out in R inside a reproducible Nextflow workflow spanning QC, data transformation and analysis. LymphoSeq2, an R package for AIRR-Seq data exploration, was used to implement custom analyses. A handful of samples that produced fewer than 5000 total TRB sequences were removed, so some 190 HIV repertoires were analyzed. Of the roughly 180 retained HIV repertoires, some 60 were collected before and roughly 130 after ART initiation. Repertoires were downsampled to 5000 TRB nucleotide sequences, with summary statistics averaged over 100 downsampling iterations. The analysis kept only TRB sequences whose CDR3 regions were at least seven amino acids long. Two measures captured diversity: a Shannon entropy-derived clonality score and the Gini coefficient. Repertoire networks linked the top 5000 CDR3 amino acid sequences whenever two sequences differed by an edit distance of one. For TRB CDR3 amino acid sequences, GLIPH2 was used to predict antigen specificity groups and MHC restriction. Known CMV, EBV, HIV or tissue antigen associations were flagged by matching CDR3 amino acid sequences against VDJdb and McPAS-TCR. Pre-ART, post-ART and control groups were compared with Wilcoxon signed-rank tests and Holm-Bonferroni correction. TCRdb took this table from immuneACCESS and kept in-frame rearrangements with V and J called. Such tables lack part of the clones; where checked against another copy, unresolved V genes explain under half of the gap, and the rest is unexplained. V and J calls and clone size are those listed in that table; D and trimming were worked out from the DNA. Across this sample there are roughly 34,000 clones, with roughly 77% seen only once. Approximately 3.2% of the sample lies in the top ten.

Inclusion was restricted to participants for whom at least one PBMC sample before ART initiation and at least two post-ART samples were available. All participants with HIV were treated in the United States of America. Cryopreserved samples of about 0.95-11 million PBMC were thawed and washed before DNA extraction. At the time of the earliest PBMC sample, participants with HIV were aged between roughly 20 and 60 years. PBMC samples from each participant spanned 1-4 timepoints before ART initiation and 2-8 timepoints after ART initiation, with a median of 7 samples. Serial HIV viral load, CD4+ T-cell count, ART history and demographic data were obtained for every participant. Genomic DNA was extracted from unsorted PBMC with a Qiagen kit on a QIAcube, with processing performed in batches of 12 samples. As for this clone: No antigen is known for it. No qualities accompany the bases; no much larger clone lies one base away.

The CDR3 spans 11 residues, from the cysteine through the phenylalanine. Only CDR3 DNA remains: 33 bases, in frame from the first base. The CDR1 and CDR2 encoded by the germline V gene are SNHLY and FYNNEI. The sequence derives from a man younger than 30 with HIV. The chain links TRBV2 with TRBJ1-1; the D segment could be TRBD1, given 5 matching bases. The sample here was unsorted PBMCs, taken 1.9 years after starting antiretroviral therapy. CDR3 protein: CGTDMNTEAFF. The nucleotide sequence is TGTGGAACGGACATGAACACTGAAGCTTTCTTT.